This is a list of T cell receptor beta chains from one sample in a study of blood T cell repertoires in COVID-19. TCRdb's copy holds only in-frame clones and misses some; the assay was immunoSEQ multiplex PCR. The sample includes 450,000 to 500,000 clones, roughly nine tenths seen only once; the top ten take 7% to 10%. Sequencing input: PBMCs or T cells enriched from blood (not recorded which). These receptors were obtained from an older woman who had recovered from COVID-19. The CDR3 runs from the conserved cysteine through the conserved F or W.

CDR3aa,v_gene
CASSLIGGLNTEAFF,TRBV11-3
CASSLSGSANEKLFF,TRBV7-6
CAITERDNSPLHF,TRBV10-3
CASSVSGGAHNEQFF,TRBV9
CASRSGTGPNYGYTF,TRBV5-4
CASRPGGGGEETQYF,TRBV5-1
CATDQGRWNQPQHF,TRBV19
CASSSSGVASF,TRBV11-2
CATEDTFWDTEAFF,TRBV10-3
CASSLEGALGEKLFF,TRBV5-1
CASSTGLNNEQFF,TRBV9
CASSGQGPYGYTF,TRBV25-1
CASSPRQGPYTDTQYF,TRBV7-9
CASGLEGGSNSPLHF,TRBV12-5
CASSIQGPPQHF,TRBV28
CASSQSLKFNRDRENSPLHF,TRBV23-1
CASSLESGGYNEQFF,TRBV5-1
CARGQGETQYF,TRBV30
CASSHQGAGYGYTF,TRBV3-1/TRBV3-2
CASSLGSQGMNTEAFF,TRBV7-9
CASSGLTANTEAFF,TRBV27
CAWSTGYDYGYTF,TRBV30
CASSQAPGGRNEQFF,TRBV3-1/TRBV3-2
CASRQAGAGNSPLHF,TRBV11-2
CASSGRTGDGNTIYF,TRBV9
CASSLNPGNSPLHF,TRBV11-2
CSVDLGTGTGELFF,TRBV29-1
CASSPRFQAGGNTIYF,TRBV7-2
CASSATGTREQYF,TRBV10-1
CAIQSGTEAFF,TRBV10-3
CASSDGTVQETQYF,TRBV5-1
CASGLGHLGANVLTF,TRBV12-5
CASSPEGGGSDTQYF,TRBV4-1
CASRLSGAYNEQFF,TRBV13
CASSFGQGINEQFF,TRBV7-9
CASSSGSGTPTDTQYF,TRBV11-2
CASSLSQGSNEKLFF,TRBV3-1/TRBV3-2
CASRTSGGGADTQYF,TRBV7-2
CASSAQGNSNQPQHF,TRBV19
CASAPQGPLYGYTF,TRBV28
CASSIGVNIASTNEKLFF,TRBV19
CATSRAGGSTGELFF,TRBV15
CASSQTPGTQYF,TRBV3-1/TRBV3-2
CASSIDSGNQPQHF,TRBV19
CASSPEGGSWLLRNTIYF,TRBV9
CASSIGAGNTIYF,TRBV19
CASSSGAGGPYNEQFF,TRBV5-1
CASSLDTGTGGKGYTF,TRBV5-1
CASRNLRGFNEQFF,TRBV19
CASSQTGQGVTGANVLTF,TRBV4-1
CASSHRPGVIYNQPQHF,TRBV23-1
CASSPLAGVEDYGYTF,TRBV18
CSASPGNRADTQYF,TRBV20-1
CASSLVAGVNYGYTF,TRBV5-6
CASSLEGGSVGAFF,TRBV5-1
CASSPQIYTDTQYF,TRBV18
CASSVGGGAGNEQFF,TRBV9
CASSLMGGSGELFF,TRBV7-8